These 16 T cell receptor beta chains came from one sample sequenced in a study of T cells in Graves' hyperthyroidism and ophthalmopathy. The source material, RNA transcripts, was used to amplify TCR beta CDR3 regions. First-round RT-PCR of the TCR CDR3 relied on the HTBI primer set. MiXCR, applied by TCRdb to the multiplex PCR reads, yields one record per CDR3 protein. The table shows approximately 100,000 distinct CDR3 sequences, with about half occurring only once. The sample consisted of blood. These receptor sequences come from a middle-aged man with Graves' hyperthyroidism.

Of note for this clonotype: A read error may explain this, as a much larger clone is one base away. A read error is likely, as this CDR3 ends without the conserved phenylalanine or tryptophan. The chain uses TRBV20-1 and TRBJ1-1; the match to TRBD1 covers 10 bases. J gave up 3 bases and V 0 bases, and 7 bases lay outside the gene matches. Per the germline V gene, CDR1 is DFQATT and CDR2 is SNEGSKA (reference sequence). This CDR3 region has 16 residues. The CDR3 spells CSARDMGTGADTEAFL. CDR3 bases: TGCAGTGCTAGAGATATGGGGACAGGGGCCGACACTGAAGCTTTCCTT.

This clonotype came up many times. The J gene is TRBJ1-6, the V gene TRBV27; D is uncertain. CDR1 and CDR2 from the germline V gene are MNHEY and SMNVEV (reference sequence). This CDR3 comprises 13 residues. Trimming cost V 4 bases and J 16 bases, with 17 bases left between them. Written as DNA, the CDR3 is TGTGCCAGCAGTTCAGGACGCACCAGTAGTCTCCACTTT. Its protein product is CASSSGRTSSLHF.

The chain carries TRBV5-4 and TRBJ1-1; D might be TRBD1 (6 bases). Germline CDR1 and CDR2: SGHNT and YYREEE (reference sequence). This CDR3 has 14 amino acids. V was pared by 0 bases and J by 5 bases, with 11 bases between. Here the CDR3 DNA reads TGTGCCAGCAGCTTGGGGGGGCGCGTGACTGAAGCTTTCTTT. Translated: CASSLGGRVTEAFF.

The chain joins TRBV7-9 to TRBJ1-1; TRBD1 aligns across 8 bases. CDR1 SEHNR and CDR2 FQNEAQ come from the germline V gene (reference sequence). This CDR3 region has 16 residues. V lost 4 bases, J lost 5 bases, and 12 bases stayed unmatched. The CDR3: CASSSDDRGRMTEAFF. The CDR3 DNA sequence: TGTGCCAGCAGCTCCGACGACAGGGGAAGGATGACTGAAGCTTTCTTT. Supplemented by reference TRBV7-9 and TRBJ1-1, the full variable domain reads DTGVSQNPRHKITKRGQNVTFRCDPISEHNRLYWYRQTLGQGPEFLTYFQNEAQLEKSRLLSDRFSAERPKGSFSTLEIQRTEQGDSAMYLCASSSDDRGRMTEAFFGQGTRLTVV.

A word on this clonotype: Just one base apart from a much larger clone, this may be a read error. The chain is built from TRBV7-7 and TRBJ2-5; TRBD2 matches 14 bases. The germline V gene encodes CDR1 SSHAT and CDR2 FNYEAQ (reference sequence). V shed 5 bases, J shed 6 bases, and the junction held 11 bases outside the gene matches. This CDR3 has 17 residues. CDR3 DNA sequence: TGTGCCAGCAGCCCATTCCCGGGACTAGCGGGGGTGCAGACCCAGTACTTC. As protein: CASSPFPGLAGVQTQYF.

This clonotype was seen repeatedly, ten times or more. V is TRBV28 and J is TRBJ2-1; TRBD2 matches 8 bases. The germline gives CDR1 MDHEN, CDR2 SYDVKM. The CDR3 totals 15 residues. Trimming took 6 bases from V and 3 from J; bases not matched to a gene: 7. This CDR3 reads CASSFSGIGYNEQFF. The CDR3 nucleotides read TGTGCCAGCAGCTTTAGCGGGATCGGCTACAATGAGCAGTTCTTC.

This clonotype was seen a single time. CDR3 sequence (DNA): TGTGCCACCAGCAGGGGTGAAACAGGGGGCGCGGACGAGCAGTACTTC. Encoded protein: CATSRGETGGADEQYF. The chain recombines TRBV15 with TRBJ2-7, with 9 bases aligning to TRBD1. The CDR3 totals 16 residues. V lost 3 bases to trimming and J lost 5 bases; unmatched junction nucleotides: 11. Germline CDR1 is LNHNV and CDR2 is YYDKDF (reference sequence).

This clonotype was recorded once. J is TRBJ2-2 and V is TRBV7-8; 10 nucleotides agree with TRBD2. Trimming removed 7 bases from V and 7 bases from J; junction bases left unmatched: 6. CDR3 length: 14 residues. Per the germline V gene, CDR1 is SGHVS and CDR2 is FQNEAQ. The CDR3: CASKALAGNGELFF. In DNA form, the CDR3 reads TGTGCCAGCAAGGCACTAGCGGGGAACGGGGAGCTGTTTTTT.

The chain combines TRBV2 with TRBJ2-7; 7 bases align to TRBD2. The CDR3 totals 16 residues. Germline V gene sequence: CDR1 SNHLY, CDR2 FYNNEI. Germline trimming cut 4 bases from V and 0 bases from J; bases unmatched to any gene: 9. The CDR3 region has the DNA TGTGCCAGCAGTGGGGTTAGCGGGTGGAACTCCTACGAGCAGTACTTC. This codes for CASSGVSGWNSYEQYF.

At least ten counts were recorded for this clonotype. This sequence joins TRBV20-1 and TRBJ2-6; D not resolved. CDR3 length: 14 residues. V dropped 3 bases and J dropped 0 bases, with 6 bases sitting between them. Germline V gene sequence: CDR1 DFQATT, CDR2 SNEGSKA (reference sequence). The DNA for the CDR3 is TGCAGTGCTAGGAGAAGCTCTGGGGCCAACGTCCTGACTTTC. This gives the protein CSARRSSGANVLTF.

In this sample, this clonotype turned up many times. This chain links TRBV5-1 with TRBJ2-5; 7 nucleotides match TRBD1. Germline V gene lookup returns CDR1 SGHRS and CDR2 YFSETQ. V trimming: 7 bases; J trimming: 2 bases; junction bases outside the gene matches: 5. The length of the CDR3 is 13 residues. The CDR3 DNA reads TGCGCCAGCGGACAGGCAACACAAGAGACCCAGTACTTC. It translates to CASGQATQETQYF.

The chain joins TRBV27 to TRBJ2-5, with 7 nucleotides matching TRBD1. Germline CDR1 and CDR2: MNHEY and SMNVEV (reference sequence). The CDR3 is 14 residues long. The trim removed 2 bases at V and 5 bases at J, leaving 5 bases unmatched. CDR3 in DNA: TGTGCCAGCAGTTTAGAGACAGGGACCGAGACCCAGTACTTC. It translates to CASSLETGTETQYF.

This clonotype rates as medium-sized. The chain carries TRBV10-3 and TRBJ1-5; D possibly corresponds to TRBD1 (5 bases). V was pared by 3 bases and J by 6 bases, with 12 bases between. CDR3 size: 14 residues. Germline CDR1 and CDR2: ENHRY and SYGVKD. The CDR3 loop reads CAISDLGGTQPQHF. The CDR3, as DNA: TGTGCCATCAGTGATCTAGGCGGGACTCAGCCCCAGCATTTT.

Of note for this clonotype: A much larger clone lies one base from this, so it may be a read error. The chain employs TRBV2 and TRBJ1-3; no definite D call. The CDR3 length is 14 residues. Germline lookup yields CDR1 SNHLY and CDR2 FYNNEI. CDR3: CASGEWDSGNTIYF. The CDR3 DNA sequence: TGTGCCAGCGGTGAATGGGACTCTGGAAACACCATATATTTT.

The chain couples TRBV20-1 to TRBJ2-3; TRBD1 agrees at 7 bases. Germline CDR1 DFQATT, CDR2 SNEGSKA (reference sequence). The CDR3 extends over 14 amino acids. V shed 4 bases and J 4 bases; nucleotides not matched to a gene: 8. The CDR3 DNA sequence: TGCAGTGCTATGGCAGGGGGAGCATCAGATACGCAGTATTTT. Translated, it gives CSAMAGGASDTQYF.

This clonotype occurred many times. The chain combines TRBV6-4 with TRBJ2-1; 12 bases align to TRBD1. Trimming cost V 4 bases and J 10 bases; bases outside gene matches: 5. This CDR3 contains 14 residues. Germline V gene sequence: CDR1 MRHNA, CDR2 SNTAGT. In nucleotides, the CDR3 is TGTGCCAGCAGTGCCGGGACAGGGGGCGACGAGCAGTTCTTC. As protein: CASSAGTGGDEQFF.